This T cell receptor beta chain was captured by sequencing in a study of radiation and T cells in renal cell carcinoma. Study background: Nephrectomy followed 15 Gy stereotactic body radiation by 4 weeks.

Overall study findings and caveats: Top tumor clonotypes rose in blood 2 weeks post-radiation, then contracted. No pretreatment tumor biopsies were available for baseline clonotypes.

Deletions cut 0 bases from V and 4 bases from J, with 6 bases between. The CDR3 length is 12 residues. The germline V gene encodes CDR1 SQVTM and CDR2 ANQGSEA. The time point here: baseline pretreatment blood. Specified treatment: 15 Gy SBRT to primary tumor, nephrectomy 4 weeks later. This renal cell carcinoma was of the clear cell type. TCRdb's copy holds only in-frame clones and misses some; the assay was immunoSEQ multiplex PCR. This sample has over 45,000 clones; over 70% occur once, and the top ten carry roughly 8%. Regarding this clone: Its antigen is not known.

This receptor was identified in a man aged 60 to 75 with renal cell carcinoma. The sample was blood, taken from a patient whose treatment included radiotherapy and nephrectomy. This chain uses TRBV29-1 with TRBJ1-2; unclear D gene. CDR3 nucleotides: TGCAGCGTTGAAGATCAGTCCTATGGCTACACCTTC. Amino acids: CSVEDQSYGYTF.